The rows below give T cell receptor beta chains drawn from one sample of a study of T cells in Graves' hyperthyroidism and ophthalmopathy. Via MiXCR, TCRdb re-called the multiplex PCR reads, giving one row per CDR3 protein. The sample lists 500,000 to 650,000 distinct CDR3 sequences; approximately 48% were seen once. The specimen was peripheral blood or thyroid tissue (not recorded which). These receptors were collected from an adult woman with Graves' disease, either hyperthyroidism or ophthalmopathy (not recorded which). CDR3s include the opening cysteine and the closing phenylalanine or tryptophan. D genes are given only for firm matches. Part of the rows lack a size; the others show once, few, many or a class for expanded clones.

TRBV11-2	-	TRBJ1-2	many	TGTGCCAGCAGCTCCCCCCCGGGGGGGAACTATGGCTACACCTTC	CASSSPPGGNYGYTF
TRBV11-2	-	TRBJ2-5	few	TGTGCCAGCAGCCCCCACCTCAGTCAAGAGACCCAGTACTTC	CASSPHLSQETQYF
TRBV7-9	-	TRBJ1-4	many	TGTGCCAGCAGCCGGGTAGAGGGAGGAGAAAAACTGTTTTTT	CASSRVEGGEKLFF
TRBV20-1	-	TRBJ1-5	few	TGCAGTGCTAGCCTCCCAGACACTCAGCCCCAGCATTTT	CSASLPDTQPQHF
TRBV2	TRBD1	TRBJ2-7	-	TGTGCCAGCAGTCCTGACAGGGGAAGCGACGAGCAGTACTTC	CASSPDRGSDEQYF
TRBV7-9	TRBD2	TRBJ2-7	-	TGTGCCATCAGCCCAACTAGCGGGGATTACGAGCAGTACTTC	CAISPTSGDYEQYF
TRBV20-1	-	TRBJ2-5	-	TGCAGTGCTAGCCCCAGAGGTCAGCCCCAGTACTTC	CSASPRGQPQYF
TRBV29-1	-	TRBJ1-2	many	TGCAGCGGATCCGGGACGGACTATGGCTACACCTTC	CSGSGTDYGYTF
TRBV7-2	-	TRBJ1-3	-	TGTGCCAGCAGCTTAACGGCAGGGACTGGAAACACCATATATTTT	CASSLTAGTGNTIYF
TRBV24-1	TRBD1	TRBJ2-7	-	TGTGCCACCAGTGAAAGGACAGGCTACGAGCAGTACTTC	CATSERTGYEQYF
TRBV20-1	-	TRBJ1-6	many	TGCAGTGCTAGAGATAAGGAATATTCACCCCTCCACTTT	CSARDKEYSPLHF
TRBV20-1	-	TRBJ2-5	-	TGCAGTGCTAGAAACCGGTACCAAGAGACCCAGTACTTC	CSARNRYQETQYF
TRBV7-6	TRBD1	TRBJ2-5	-	TGTGCCAGCAGCCCGAAGACAGGGGGACAAGAGACCCAGTACTTC	CASSPKTGGQETQYF